A selection of T cell receptor beta chains follows, all from one sample in a study of blood T cell repertoires in COVID-19. Only in-frame clones appear in the TCRdb table, and some are missing; sequencing was by immunoSEQ multiplex PCR. This table holds around 250,000 clones, 86% found once. The sequencing input was peripheral blood. Source of these receptors: a man aged 18 to 29 with active or convalescent COVID-19. The CDR3 runs from the conserved cysteine through the conserved F or W. The order of the fields is V gene, D gene, J gene, clone size, CDR3 DNA, CDR3 protein. The D gene is left open where the match is weak. A row's size may be missing; if present it is once, few, many or a size class.

TRBV19	TRBD1	TRBJ1-2	-	TGTGCCAGTAGTCCCTCCCCGGACAGGGGGTCTTACTATATCGGCTACACCTTC	CASSPSPDRGSYYIGYTF
TRBV5-1	-	TRBJ1-2	once	TGCGCCAGCACCCAGACAGGTTATGGCTACACCTTC	CASTQTGYGYTF
TRBV2	-	TRBJ1-2	once	TGTGCCAGCAGTGATCAGGGTACTAACTATGGCTACACCTTC	CASSDQGTNYGYTF
TRBV6-5	-	TRBJ1-5	few	TGTGCCAGCATGAGGGGGTGGGACAATCAGCCCCAGCATTTT	CASMRGWDNQPQHF
TRBV6-6	-	TRBJ2-7	once	TGTGCCAGCATACTCAGGGGCGGGTACTCCTACGAGCAGTACTTC	CASILRGGYSYEQYF
TRBV19	-	TRBJ1-2	-	TGTGCCAGTACGACCCGAGACCAGGAGGGCTATGGCTACACCTTC	CASTTRDQEGYGYTF
TRBV11-2	TRBD1	TRBJ1-6	-	TGTGCCAGCAGCTTGGACAGGGGGCATTCACCCCTCCACTTT	CASSLDRGHSPLHF
TRBV19	TRBD1	TRBJ2-3	-	TGTGCCAGTAGTGCACAGGGGAACACGCAGTATTTT	CASSAQGNTQYF
TRBV6-5	TRBD1	TRBJ1-6	-	TGTGCCAGCAGCGACAGGGCAAATTCACCCCTCCACTTT	CASSDRANSPLHF
TRBV27	TRBD2	TRBJ2-7	once	TGTGCCAGCAGTTCTGCACTAGCGGGAGAGTACGAGCAGTACTTC	CASSSALAGEYEQYF
TRBV6-5	TRBD1	TRBJ1-2	-	TGTGCCAGCAGACGACAGGGGGCGGATGGCTACACCTTC	CASRRQGADGYTF
TRBV27	-	TRBJ2-1	-	TGTGCCAGCGGGGAAAGAGGGTTGAGAAATGAGCAGTTCTTC	CASGERGLRNEQFF
TRBV6-5	-	TRBJ2-1	-	TGTGCCATCCAGGGTTATGAGCAGTTCTTC	CAIQGYEQFF
TRBV4-2	TRBD2	TRBJ2-1	-	TGTGCCAGCAGCCAAGAGGGGGCGGGAGGGCCTGGTGAGCAGTTCTTC	CASSQEGAGGPGEQFF
TRBV21-1	-	TRBJ2-7	-	TGTGCCAGCACCGGGACAGGTAGCGGCGAGCAGTACTTC	CASTGTGSGEQYF
TRBV11-3	TRBD2	TRBJ2-1	-	TGTGCCAGCAGCTTAGAAGGCGGGAGCTCCTACAATGAGCAGTTCTTC	CASSLEGGSSYNEQFF
TRBV30	-	TRBJ1-1	-	TGTGCCTGGAGCGGTTTCCCGGGAAGGGATCCCACTGAAGCTTTCTTT	CAWSGFPGRDPTEAFF
TRBV15	-	TRBJ1-2	-	TGTGCCACCAGCAGAGAAGCTCGCCATGGCTACACCTTC	CATSREARHGYTF
TRBV5-1	-	TRBJ1-4	-	TGCGCCAGCAGCTTGGTCGGGAGTAATGAAAAACTGTTTTTT	CASSLVGSNEKLFF
TRBV10-2	TRBD2	TRBJ2-5	-	TGCGCCAGCAGCGGGACTAGCGTTGCCCAAGAGACCCAGTACTTC	CASSGTSVAQETQYF
TRBV6-4	-	TRBJ1-2	-	TGTGCCAGCAGCGGACAAGGCGTGGAAGGCTACACCTTC	CASSGQGVEGYTF
TRBV5-1	-	TRBJ1-6	-	TGCGCCAGCAGCTTCAGAGGAGATTCACCCCTCCACTTT	CASSFRGDSPLHF
TRBV7-2	-	TRBJ2-2	-	TGTGCCAGCAGCCCCGACTCGAACACCGGGGAGCTGTTTTTT	CASSPDSNTGELFF
TRBV5-6	-	TRBJ2-7	-	TGTGCCAGCAGCTTGGGGGCGGGGAGCGAGCAGTACTTC	CASSLGAGSEQYF
TRBV11-1	-	TRBJ2-7	-	TGTGCCAGCAGCGATTATGAGTCCTACGAGCAGTACTTC	CASSDYESYEQYF
TRBV19	-	TRBJ2-5	-	TGTGCCAGTAGTATGGGGGGAGAGACCCAGTACTTC	CASSMGGETQYF
TRBV7-2	-	TRBJ2-3	-	TGTGCCAGCAGCCCCGGGGTAGCGGCGTATAGCACAGATACGCAGTATTTT	CASSPGVAAYSTDTQYF
TRBV7-3	TRBD2	TRBJ2-1	once	TGTGCCAGCAGCCCAGCGGGAGGCTACAATGAGCAGTTCTTC	CASSPAGGYNEQFF
TRBV6-5	TRBD1	TRBJ2-1	-	TGTGCCAGCAGTTCGGGACAGGCCAATGAGCAGTTCTTC	CASSSGQANEQFF
TRBV5-1	TRBD2	TRBJ2-5	many	TGCGCCAGCTCCAGCGGGAATGTTCGAGAGACCCAGTACTTC	CASSSGNVRETQYF
TRBV9	TRBD1	TRBJ2-1	-	TGTGCCAGCAGCGTAGTCTCCAGGGGGCCAGGTGAGCAGTTCTTC	CASSVVSRGPGEQFF
TRBV11-2	-	TRBJ2-5	-	TGTGCCAGCGCGGATAGTAGGGAGACCCAGTACTTC	CASADSRETQYF
TRBV9	TRBD1	TRBJ1-2	-	TGTGCCAGCAGCGCCCGACAGGGAAACTATGGCTACACCTTC	CASSARQGNYGYTF
TRBV6-5	TRBD2	TRBJ2-7	once	TGTGCCAGCAGTCACTCTGGGACTAGCGGGAAGTACGAGCAGTACTTC	CASSHSGTSGKYEQYF
TRBV5-1	-	TRBJ2-3	-	TGCGCCAGCAGCTTGTTGGGCGGGTCAATCACAGATACGCAGTATTTT	CASSLLGGSITDTQYF